This TCR beta chain was documented in a study of T cell repertoires in cytomegalovirus infection. In the study overall: Well-studied HLA-B-restricted CMV epitopes were used in the study alongside recently identified HLA-C-restricted ones. The public TCR beta signatures pointed to both CMV infection and matching HLA type. Study observations and caveats: Using cumulative public TCR beta family frequency, the authors identified those who carried CMV together with the relevant HLA. Within the response measured ex vivo, HLA-C-restricted CMV-specific TCR beta clonotypes were dominant.

V dropped 4 bases and J dropped 6 bases, with 10 bases sitting between them. The CDR3 runs 13 residues. CDR1 is MNHNS and CDR2 is SASEGT in the germline V gene. In its sample, this clonotype was seen many times. Antigen: not known. A single record per CDR3 protein comes from TCRdb applying MiXCR to the reads. The sample has about 310,000 distinct CDR3 sequences, around 25% seen once. The chain has TRBV6-1 and TRBJ1-5, with D uncertain. This sequence originates from a human donor in good health (CMV status not recorded). Some clones in this sample may be carry-over from other donors' samples. This specimen consisted of cultured PBMCs, obtained from culture after CMV antigen stimulation. For the CDR3, the DNA is TGTGCCAGCAGTGGAACCGCTGGTCAGCCCCAGCATTTT. Translated, it gives CASSGTAGQPQHF.